This is a list of T cell receptor beta chains from one sample in a study of cytomegalovirus exposure and HLA in healthy donors. Profiled with immunoSEQ multiplex PCR; TCRdb holds only in-frame clones, not every one. Of about 140,000 clones in the sample, 65% to 80% are singletons; the top ten hold less than 1.5%. What was sequenced was PBMCs. The receptors were sampled from a male donor in good health and CMV-seropositive. Each CDR3 is given with its conserved first and last residue. D genes are given only for firm matches. Clone size appears in some rows only: once, few, many, or a class for an expanded clone.

clone_size: few
j_call: TRBJ2-5
cdr3_length: 14
d_call: NA
v_call: TRBV5-4
cdr3_aa: CASSLAQGQETQYF
cdr3_nt: TGTGCCAGCAGCTTGGCCCAGGGCCAAGAGACCCAGTACTTC

clone_size: NA
j_call: TRBJ1-5
cdr3_length: 15
d_call: NA
v_call: TRBV4-1
cdr3_aa: CASSQTGNSNQPQHF
cdr3_nt: TGCGCCAGCAGCCAAACAGGGAATAGCAATCAGCCCCAGCATTTT

clone_size: NA
j_call: TRBJ2-3
cdr3_length: 16
d_call: TRBD2
v_call: TRBV5-1
cdr3_aa: CASSLPSGRGTDTQYF
cdr3_nt: TGCGCCAGCAGCTTGCCTAGCGGGAGAGGCACAGATACGCAGTATTTT

clone_size: NA
j_call: TRBJ2-1
cdr3_length: 13
d_call: NA
v_call: TRBV29-1
cdr3_aa: CSVKRSSYNEQFF
cdr3_nt: TGCAGCGTTAAGCGCAGCTCCTACAATGAGCAGTTCTTC

clone_size: NA
j_call: TRBJ1-2
cdr3_length: 18
d_call: TRBD1
v_call: TRBV19
cdr3_aa: CASSPYPGQGAANYGYTF
cdr3_nt: TGTGCCAGTAGTCCGTACCCGGGACAGGGGGCGGCTAACTATGGCTACACCTTC

clone_size: once
j_call: TRBJ2-4
cdr3_length: 16
d_call: NA
v_call: TRBV11-2
cdr3_aa: CASSPRQGNVKNIQYF
cdr3_nt: TGTGCCAGCAGCCCCCGGCAGGGTAATGTCAAAAACATTCAGTACTTC

clone_size: NA
j_call: TRBJ2-1
cdr3_length: 15
d_call: TRBD2
v_call: TRBV27
cdr3_aa: CASRNSGTSALEQFF
cdr3_nt: TGTGCCAGCCGAAACTCAGGGACTAGCGCCCTTGAGCAGTTCTTC

clone_size: NA
j_call: TRBJ2-1
cdr3_length: 15
d_call: TRBD1
v_call: TRBV5-8
cdr3_aa: CAGSLEGTGGAEQFF
cdr3_nt: TGTGCCGGCAGCTTGGAGGGGACAGGGGGCGCTGAGCAGTTCTTC

clone_size: few
j_call: TRBJ2-2
cdr3_length: 14
d_call: TRBD2
v_call: TRBV6-5
cdr3_aa: CASRAWGGERELFF
cdr3_nt: TGTGCCAGCAGGGCCTGGGGGGGGGAGCGGGAGCTGTTTTTT

clone_size: NA
j_call: TRBJ2-3
cdr3_length: 13
d_call: TRBD2
v_call: TRBV6-1
cdr3_aa: CAGGASGVDTQYF
cdr3_nt: TGTGCCGGGGGGGCTAGCGGGGTAGATACGCAGTATTTT

clone_size: few
j_call: TRBJ2-7
cdr3_length: 14
d_call: NA
v_call: TRBV6-5
cdr3_aa: CASSYSGGGYEQYF
cdr3_nt: TGTGCCAGCAGTTACTCGGGGGGAGGCTACGAGCAGTACTTC

clone_size: NA
j_call: TRBJ2-2
cdr3_length: 16
d_call: TRBD1
v_call: TRBV7-2
cdr3_aa: CASSLAGYQGAGELFF
cdr3_nt: TGTGCCAGCAGCTTAGCCGGCTATCAGGGGGCCGGGGAGCTGTTTTTT

clone_size: NA
j_call: TRBJ1-2
cdr3_length: 16
d_call: TRBD1
v_call: TRBV4-1
cdr3_aa: CASSLQPGQGIYGYTF
cdr3_nt: TGCGCCAGCAGCCTACAACCGGGACAGGGAATCTATGGCTACACCTTC

clone_size: NA
j_call: TRBJ2-5
cdr3_length: 16
d_call: TRBD2
v_call: TRBV11-2
cdr3_aa: CASSQGRGGPEETQYF
cdr3_nt: TGTGCCAGCAGCCAGGGCCGGGGGGGGCCGGAGGAGACCCAGTACTTC

clone_size: few
j_call: TRBJ1-1
cdr3_length: 13
d_call: NA
v_call: TRBV28
cdr3_aa: CASSLAGNTEAFF
cdr3_nt: TGTGCCAGCAGTCTGGCGGGGAACACTGAAGCTTTCTTT

clone_size: NA
j_call: TRBJ1-5
cdr3_length: 15
d_call: NA
v_call: TRBV7-9
cdr3_aa: CSSSLRGGNGQPQHF
cdr3_nt: TGTTCCAGCAGCCTACGGGGGGGGAACGGCCAGCCCCAGCATTTT

clone_size: NA
j_call: TRBJ2-5
cdr3_length: 14
d_call: NA
v_call: TRBV4-3
cdr3_aa: CASSQEYSQETQYF
cdr3_nt: TGCGCCAGCAGCCAAGAGTACAGCCAAGAGACCCAGTACTTC

clone_size: NA
j_call: TRBJ2-5
cdr3_length: 13
d_call: TRBD1
v_call: TRBV29-1
cdr3_aa: CSVGKQGRETQYF
cdr3_nt: TGCAGCGTTGGAAAACAGGGGAGAGAGACCCAGTACTTC

clone_size: NA
j_call: TRBJ2-7
cdr3_length: 17
d_call: TRBD2
v_call: TRBV9
cdr3_aa: CASSKGTSGGKGYEQYF
cdr3_nt: TGTGCCAGCAGCAAAGGGACTAGCGGGGGAAAAGGGTACGAGCAGTACTTC

clone_size: few
j_call: TRBJ1-1
cdr3_length: 12
d_call: TRBD1
v_call: TRBV19
cdr3_aa: CASRQGSTEAFF
cdr3_nt: TGTGCCAGTAGACAGGGGAGCACTGAAGCTTTCTTT

clone_size: NA
j_call: TRBJ2-1
cdr3_length: 16
d_call: TRBD1
v_call: TRBV29-1
cdr3_aa: CSVERTGGRGYNEQFF
cdr3_nt: TGCAGCGTCGAGCGGACAGGGGGACGTGGATACAATGAGCAGTTCTTC

clone_size: many
j_call: TRBJ1-2
cdr3_length: 13
d_call: NA
v_call: TRBV10-1
cdr3_aa: CASSESQGWGYTF
cdr3_nt: TGCGCCAGCAGTGAGTCCCAGGGTTGGGGCTACACCTTC

clone_size: NA
j_call: TRBJ1-6
cdr3_length: 15
d_call: NA
v_call: TRBV6-5
cdr3_aa: CASSYDTGSETPLHF
cdr3_nt: TGTGCCAGCAGTTACGACACAGGGTCGGAAACACCCCTCCACTTT

clone_size: NA
j_call: TRBJ1-2
cdr3_length: 15
d_call: NA
v_call: TRBV9
cdr3_aa: CASTPTGTSNYGYTF
cdr3_nt: TGTGCCAGCACCCCGACGGGAACTTCTAACTATGGCTACACCTTC

clone_size: NA
j_call: TRBJ2-6
cdr3_length: 15
d_call: NA
v_call: TRBV6-6
cdr3_aa: CASSLESSGANVLTF
cdr3_nt: TGTGCCAGCAGTTTGGAGAGCTCTGGGGCCAACGTCCTGACTTTC

clone_size: NA
j_call: TRBJ1-2
cdr3_length: 15
d_call: NA
v_call: TRBV5-4
cdr3_aa: CASSPPPQGTYGYTF
cdr3_nt: TGTGCCAGCAGCCCACCCCCCCAGGGGACCTATGGCTACACCTTC

clone_size: once
j_call: TRBJ2-5
cdr3_length: 17
d_call: TRBD2
v_call: TRBV18
cdr3_aa: CASSPTLASGQQETQYF
cdr3_nt: TGTGCCAGCTCACCCACTCTGGCTAGCGGGCAACAAGAGACCCAGTACTTC

clone_size: NA
j_call: TRBJ1-3
cdr3_length: 17
d_call: NA
v_call: TRBV12-2
cdr3_aa: CASRLAVRGAEGNTIYF
cdr3_nt: TGTGCAAGTCGCTTAGCGGTTAGGGGCGCGGAAGGAAACACCATATATTTT

clone_size: NA
j_call: TRBJ2-3
cdr3_length: 15
d_call: TRBD2
v_call: TRBV7-2
cdr3_aa: CASSLVSAGGGAQYF
cdr3_nt: TGTGCCAGCAGCTTGGTTTCAGCGGGGGGAGGTGCGCAGTATTTT

clone_size: once
j_call: TRBJ2-5
cdr3_length: 14
d_call: NA
v_call: TRBV28
cdr3_aa: CASTLTGEQETQYF
cdr3_nt: TGTGCCAGCACCTTGACAGGCGAGCAAGAGACCCAGTACTTC

clone_size: NA
j_call: TRBJ1-1
cdr3_length: 14
d_call: NA
v_call: TRBV7-9
cdr3_aa: CASSLSADVTEAFF
cdr3_nt: TGTGCCAGCAGCTTATCCGCGGATGTCACTGAAGCTTTCTTT

clone_size: NA
j_call: TRBJ2-7
cdr3_length: 14
d_call: TRBD2
v_call: TRBV28
cdr3_aa: CASRLASGTYEQYF
cdr3_nt: TGTGCCAGCAGACTCGCTAGCGGAACCTACGAGCAGTACTTC

clone_size: NA
j_call: TRBJ1-3
cdr3_length: 14
d_call: NA
v_call: TRBV29-1
cdr3_aa: CSVLGVLSGNTIYF
cdr3_nt: TGCAGCGTTTTAGGGGTACTTTCTGGAAACACCATATATTTT

clone_size: NA
j_call: TRBJ2-3
cdr3_length: 16
d_call: TRBD2
v_call: TRBV7-3
cdr3_aa: CASSLGTSGGFDTQYF
cdr3_nt: TGTGCCAGCAGCTTAGGGACTAGCGGGGGGTTTGATACGCAGTATTTT

clone_size: NA
j_call: TRBJ1-1
cdr3_length: 14
d_call: NA
v_call: TRBV18
cdr3_aa: CASSPENWNTEAFF
cdr3_nt: TGTGCCAGCTCACCTGAAAACTGGAACACTGAAGCTTTCTTT

clone_size: NA
j_call: TRBJ2-1
cdr3_length: 16
d_call: TRBD1
v_call: TRBV7-2
cdr3_aa: CASSPKGQGSYNEQFF
cdr3_nt: TGTGCCAGCAGCCCTAAGGGACAGGGGTCCTACAATGAGCAGTTCTTC

clone_size: NA
j_call: TRBJ2-1
cdr3_length: 15
d_call: TRBD1
v_call: TRBV28
cdr3_aa: CASAGQGGVYNEQFF
cdr3_nt: TGTGCCAGCGCCGGTCAAGGGGGCGTTTACAATGAGCAGTTCTTC

clone_size: once
j_call: TRBJ2-3
cdr3_length: 15
d_call: TRBD1
v_call: TRBV19
cdr3_aa: CASSQDRESTDTQYF
cdr3_nt: TGTGCCAGTAGTCAGGACAGGGAAAGCACAGATACGCAGTATTTT

clone_size: few
j_call: TRBJ2-1
cdr3_length: 18
d_call: TRBD2
v_call: TRBV15
cdr3_aa: CATSRDLSPAGLNNEQFF
cdr3_nt: TGTGCCACCAGCAGAGACCTATCCCCAGCGGGGCTGAACAATGAGCAGTTCTTC

clone_size: few
j_call: TRBJ1-4
cdr3_length: 15
d_call: TRBD1
v_call: TRBV29-1
cdr3_aa: CSVEVPQGFSEKLFF
cdr3_nt: TGCAGCGTTGAAGTCCCACAGGGGTTTTCTGAAAAACTGTTTTTT

clone_size: NA
j_call: TRBJ2-1
cdr3_length: 15
d_call: NA
v_call: TRBV7-8
cdr3_aa: CASSLAWTAYNEQFF
cdr3_nt: TGTGCCAGCAGCTTAGCTTGGACAGCCTACAATGAGCAGTTCTTC

clone_size: NA
j_call: TRBJ1-2
cdr3_length: 14
d_call: NA
v_call: TRBV19
cdr3_aa: CASSTPTELYGYTF
cdr3_nt: TGTGCCAGTAGTACCCCTACAGAGCTCTATGGCTACACCTTC

clone_size: few
j_call: TRBJ1-5
cdr3_length: 19
d_call: TRBD1
v_call: TRBV19
cdr3_aa: CASTTVWDRASLLVQPQHF
cdr3_nt: TGTGCCAGTACCACCGTGTGGGACAGGGCCTCGTTGTTGGTTCAGCCCCAGCATTTT

clone_size: NA
j_call: TRBJ2-7
cdr3_length: 15
d_call: TRBD1
v_call: TRBV7-6
cdr3_aa: CASSLSSDRGGEQYF
cdr3_nt: TGTGCCAGCAGCTTATCCTCGGACAGGGGTGGCGAGCAGTACTTC

clone_size: NA
j_call: TRBJ2-4
cdr3_length: 17
d_call: NA
v_call: TRBV4-3
cdr3_aa: CASSQELLFYTKNIQYF
cdr3_nt: TGCGCCAGCAGCCAAGAGCTTTTGTTCTATACGAAAAACATTCAGTACTTC

clone_size: NA
j_call: TRBJ2-1
cdr3_length: 14
d_call: TRBD2
v_call: TRBV5-1
cdr3_aa: CASSLLLAGAEQFF
cdr3_nt: TGCGCCAGCAGCTTGTTACTAGCGGGGGCGGAGCAGTTCTTC

clone_size: few
j_call: TRBJ2-2
cdr3_length: 15
d_call: TRBD2
v_call: TRBV5-1
cdr3_aa: CASKPGGLVTGELFF
cdr3_nt: TGCGCCAGCAAACCGGGGGGGCTCGTCACCGGGGAGCTGTTTTTT

clone_size: NA
j_call: TRBJ1-1
cdr3_length: 13
d_call: TRBD1
v_call: TRBV28
cdr3_aa: CASSFSDRTEAFF
cdr3_nt: TGTGCCAGCAGTTTCTCGGACAGGACTGAAGCTTTCTTT

clone_size: NA
j_call: TRBJ1-6
cdr3_length: 14
d_call: TRBD1
v_call: TRBV10-3
cdr3_aa: CAINSGTGYSPLHF
cdr3_nt: TGTGCCATCAACTCCGGGACAGGGTATTCACCCCTCCACTTT

clone_size: NA
j_call: TRBJ1-3
cdr3_length: 12
d_call: NA
v_call: TRBV19
cdr3_aa: CASTPNSLTIYF
cdr3_nt: TGTGCCAGTACCCCAAACAGCCTCACCATATATTTT

clone_size: NA
j_call: TRBJ1-1
cdr3_length: 12
d_call: NA
v_call: TRBV7-9
cdr3_aa: CASSSPRGEGFF
cdr3_nt: TGTGCCAGCAGCTCCCCCAGGGGCGAGGGTTTCTTT